This T cell receptor beta chain was captured by sequencing in a study of blood T cell repertoires in COVID-19. Background on the study: The samples span acute and convalescent COVID-19 from the United States, Italy and Spain. The analysed material was cDNA or gDNA that came from T cells, B-cell-depleted T cells, or PBMCs.

V trimming: 2 bases; J trimming: 2 bases; junction bases outside the gene matches: 5. CDR1 and CDR2 from the germline V gene are SGHRS and YFSETQ. CDR3 length equals 15 residues. As originally analysed: Counts of nucleated cells, estimated from reference gene primer amplification, were obtained. Assay used: immunoSEQ multiplex PCR; TCRdb lists only in-frame clones, some missing. V and J calls plus clone size are reproduced from that table; the DNA served to infer D and trimming. The table has roughly 250,000 clones, around 88% seen once. The TCR comes from a man younger than 45 with acute or convalescent COVID-19. This chain joins TRBV5-1 and TRBJ2-7, with 9 bases matching TRBD2. The sample was peripheral blood. CDR3 coding DNA: TGCGCCAGCAGCTTTGGGGCTAGCGGGACCTACGAGCAGTACTTC. Residues: CASSFGASGTYEQYF.